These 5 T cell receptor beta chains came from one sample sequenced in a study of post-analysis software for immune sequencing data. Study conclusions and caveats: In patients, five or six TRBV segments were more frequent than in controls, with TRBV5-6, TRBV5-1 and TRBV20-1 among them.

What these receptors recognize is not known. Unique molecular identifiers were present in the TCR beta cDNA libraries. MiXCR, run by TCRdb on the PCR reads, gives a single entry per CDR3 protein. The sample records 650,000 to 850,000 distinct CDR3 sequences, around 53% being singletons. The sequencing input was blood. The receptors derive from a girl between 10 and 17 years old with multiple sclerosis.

CDR3 coding DNA: TGTGCCAGCAGAGACAGGGGCTCTAGCACAGATACGCAGTATTTT. Protein: CASRDRGSSTDTQYF. The rearrangement links TRBV3-1 to TRBJ2-3, with 8 positions matching TRBD1. The CDR3 extends over 15 amino acids. Germline V lookup: CDR1 LGHDT, CDR2 YNNKEL (reference sequence). The J segment lost 0 bases and the V segment lost 6 bases, leaving 5 bases of the junction unmatched.

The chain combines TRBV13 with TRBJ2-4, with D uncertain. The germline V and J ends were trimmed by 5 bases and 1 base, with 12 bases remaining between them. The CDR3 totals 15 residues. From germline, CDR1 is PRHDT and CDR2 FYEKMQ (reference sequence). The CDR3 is CASSDPLRAKNIQYF. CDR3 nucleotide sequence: TGTGCCAGCAGCGACCCGCTAAGGGCCAAAAACATTCAGTACTTC.

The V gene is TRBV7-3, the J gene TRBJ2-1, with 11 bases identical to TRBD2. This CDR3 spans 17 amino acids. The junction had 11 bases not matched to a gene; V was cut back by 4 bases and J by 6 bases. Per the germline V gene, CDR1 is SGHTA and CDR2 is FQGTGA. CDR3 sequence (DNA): TGTGCCAGCAGCTCAAGACTAGCGGGGAGTCAAACCAATGAGCAGTTCTTC. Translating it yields CASSSRLAGSQTNEQFF.

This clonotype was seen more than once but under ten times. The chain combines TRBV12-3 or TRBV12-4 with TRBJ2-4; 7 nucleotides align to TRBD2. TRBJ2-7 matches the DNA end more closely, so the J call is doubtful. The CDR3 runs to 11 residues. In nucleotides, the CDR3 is TGTGCCAGCAGGGTAGCGGGCGAGCAGTACTTC. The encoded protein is CASRVAGEQYF.

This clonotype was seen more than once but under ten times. CDR3 DNA sequence: TGCAGTGCTACCCCCGCGGGGGACAGCACAGATACGCAGTATTTT. Translated, it gives CSATPAGDSTDTQYF. The chain employs TRBV20-1 and TRBJ2-3; 7 nucleotides agree with TRBD2. CDR1 and CDR2 from the germline V gene are DFQATT and SNEGSKA (reference sequence). The V and J ends lost 4 bases and 0 bases, in that order; junction bases with no gene match: 7. The CDR3 runs 15 residues.